This T cell receptor beta chain was recorded in a study of a mutant IDH1 vaccine in newly diagnosed glioma. On the study more broadly: Radiotherapy alone preceded vaccination by 4-6 weeks; alternatively, vaccination started with temozolomide cycles.

Remarks on this clone: Its antigen is as yet unknown.

Study outcomes and limitations: Immune responses induced by vaccination arose in roughly 95% of the patients.

Time point of the sample: week 35, safety follow-up. A 20-mer mutant IDH1 peptide at 300 ug was injected subcutaneously with topical imiquimod. The patients were given eight vaccinations, one each in weeks 1, 3, 5, 7, 11, 15, 19 and 23. This table comes from immunoSEQ multiplex PCR, and its TCRdb copy is limited to in-frame clones, with some not included. The table shows some 54,000 clones, with about 85% occurring only once. This TCR derives from a woman aged 18-29 years with glioma. The specimen comprised PBMCs, sampled from a glioma patient whose treatment included an IDH1 peptide vaccine.

CDR3: CASSIGASGSWNEQFF. CDR3 in DNA: TGTGCCAGCAGTATAGGGGCTAGCGGGAGCTGGAATGAGCAGTTCTTC. The rearrangement joins TRBV11-2 to TRBJ2-1; 10 bases agree with TRBD2. The ends lost 6 bases at V and 7 bases at J; junction bases unmatched: 12. CDR3 length equals 16 residues. Germline values: CDR1 SGHAT, CDR2 FQNNGV. The entire variable domain, with the rest obtained from reference TRBV11-2 and TRBJ2-1, is as follows: EAGVAQSPRYKIIEKRQSVAFWCNPISGHATLYWYQQILGQGPKLLIQFQNNGVVDDSQLPKDRFSAERLKGVDSTLKIQPAKLEDSAVYLCASSIGASGSWNEQFFGPGTRLTVL.